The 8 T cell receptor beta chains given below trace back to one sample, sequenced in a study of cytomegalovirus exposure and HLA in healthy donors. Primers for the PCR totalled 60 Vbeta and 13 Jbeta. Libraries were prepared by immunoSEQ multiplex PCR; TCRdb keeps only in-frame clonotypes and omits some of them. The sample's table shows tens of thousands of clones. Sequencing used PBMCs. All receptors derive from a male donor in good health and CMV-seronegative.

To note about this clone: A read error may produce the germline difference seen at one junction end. The CDR3 nucleotides are TGTGCCAGCAGCTTCCAACAGGGCAGAGGCACTGAAGCTTTCTTT. The encoded protein is CASSFQQGRGTEAFF. The chain combines TRBV5-3 with TRBJ1-1; D is possibly TRBD1 (6 bases). TRBV5-3 is reported as an ORF; its role is uncertain. The CDR3 length is 15 residues.

Here the CDR3 reads CASSPGQGPPRDYGYTF. Written as DNA, the CDR3 is TGTGCCAGCAGCCCAGGACAGGGCCCACCTCGGGACTATGGCTACACCTTC. This chain connects TRBV7-6 to TRBJ1-2; 8 bases are shared with TRBD1. The CDR3 covers 17 residues. Germline assignment: CDR1 SGHVS and CDR2 FNYEAQ. Losses at the gene ends were 5 bases for V and 3 bases for J; bases not matched to a gene: 14.

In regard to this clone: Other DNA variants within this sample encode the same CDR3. CDR3 region: CAWSVQGGPNTEAFF. Here the CDR3 DNA reads TGTGCCTGGAGTGTCCAGGGCGGCCCGAACACTGAAGCTTTCTTT. The rearrangement joins TRBV30 to TRBJ1-1; D is possibly TRBD1 (5 bases). The CDR3 has 15 residues. V was pared by 0 bases and J by 1 base, with 12 bases between. Germline V lookup: CDR1 GTSNPN, CDR2 SVGIG (reference sequence). Full variable domain (remainder filled in from reference TRBV30 and TRBJ1-1): SQTIHQWPATLVQPVGSPLSLECTVEGTSNPNLYWYRQAAGRGLQLLFYSVGIGQISSEVPQNLSASRPQDRQFILSSKKLLLSDSGFYLCAWSVQGGPNTEAFFGQGTRLTVV.

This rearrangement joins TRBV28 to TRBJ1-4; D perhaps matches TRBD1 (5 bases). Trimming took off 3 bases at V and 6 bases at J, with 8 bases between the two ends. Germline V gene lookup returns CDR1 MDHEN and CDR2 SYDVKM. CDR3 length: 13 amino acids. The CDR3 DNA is TGTGCCAGCAGTTTGGGGGGGGATGAAAAACTGTTTTTT. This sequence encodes CASSLGGDEKLFF. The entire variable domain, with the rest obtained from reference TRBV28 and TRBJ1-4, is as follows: DVKVTQSSRYLVKRTGEKVFLECVQDMDHENMFWYRQDPGLGLRLIYFSYDVKMKEKGDIPEGYSVSREKKERFSLILESASTNQTSMYLCASSLGGDEKLFFGSGTQLSVL.

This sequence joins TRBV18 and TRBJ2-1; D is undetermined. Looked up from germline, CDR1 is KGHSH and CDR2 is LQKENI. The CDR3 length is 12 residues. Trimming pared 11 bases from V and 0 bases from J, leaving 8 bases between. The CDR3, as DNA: TGTGCCGCTGGGCGCTCCTACAATGAGCAGTTCTTC. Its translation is CAAGRSYNEQFF. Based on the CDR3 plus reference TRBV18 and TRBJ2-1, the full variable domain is NAGVMQNPRHLVRRRGQEARLRCSPMKGHSHVYWYRQLPEEGLKFMVYLQKENIIDESGMPKERFSAEFPKEGPSILRIQQVVRGDSAAYFCAAGRSYNEQFFGPGTRLTVL.

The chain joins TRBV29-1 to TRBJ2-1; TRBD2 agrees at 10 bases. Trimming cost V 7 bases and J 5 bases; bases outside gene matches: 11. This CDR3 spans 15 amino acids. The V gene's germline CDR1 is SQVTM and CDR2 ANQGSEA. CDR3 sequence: CSGTTSGIYDNEQFF. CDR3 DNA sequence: TGCAGCGGCACAACTAGCGGGATCTACGACAATGAGCAGTTCTTC.

CDR3 nucleotide sequence: TGTGCCAGCACGGGGAACACTGAAGCTTTCTTT. Its protein product is CASTGNTEAFF. The chain links TRBV7-9 to TRBJ1-1; D is uncertain. CDR1 SEHNR and CDR2 FQNEAQ come from the germline V gene (reference sequence). Trimming took 7 bases from V and 1 from J, leaving 4 bases between them. This CDR3 contains 11 residues. The variable domain in full, with the rest retrieved from reference TRBV7-9 and TRBJ1-1, is DTGVSQNPRHKITKRGQNVTFRCDPISEHNRLYWYRQTLGQGPEFLTYFQNEAQLEKSRLLSDRFSAERPKGSFSTLEIQRTEQGDSAMYLCASTGNTEAFFGQGTRLTVV.

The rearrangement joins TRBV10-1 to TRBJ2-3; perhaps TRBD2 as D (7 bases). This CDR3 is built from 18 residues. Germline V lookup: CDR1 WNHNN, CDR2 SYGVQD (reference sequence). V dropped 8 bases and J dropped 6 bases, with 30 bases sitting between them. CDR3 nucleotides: TGCGCCAGCCCTGCCCTCAAGTCGGGGGGCAAATGGACGGATACGCAGTATTTT. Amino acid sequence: CASPALKSGGKWTDTQYF.